This T cell receptor beta chain is from a study of tumor-infiltrating lymphocytes in localized non-small cell lung cancer. At the level of the study: Some samples were collected after neoadjuvant chemotherapy; smokers, never-smokers and several histologies were included.

The germline CDR1 and CDR2 sequences are SQVTM and ANQGSEA. CDR3 length equals 11 residues. V was shortened by 4 bases and J by 1 base, with 3 bases between the two germline ends. The protocol was immunoSEQ multiplex PCR, while the TCRdb copy is restricted to in-frame clones and leaves out a portion. The table records 15,000 to 20,000 clones, around 72% of them present only once. With respect to this clone: The antigen remains unidentified.

The study, taken as a whole, reports: Compared with uninvolved lung, tumors showed higher T cell infiltration by TCRbeta sequencing. TCR sequencing covered a subset of patients with enough tissue.

Sample: lung tumor tissue. This TCR derives from a human donor with non-small cell lung cancer. This chain uses TRBV29-1 with TRBJ2-3; the D is unclear. The CDR3 nucleotides are TGCAGCGTTGGTGGCACAGATACGCAGTATTTT. Amino acids: CSVGGTDTQYF.